This TCR beta chain originates from a study of identical twins. Template switching introduced a universal primer site, and the cDNA bore unique molecular identifiers. A single record per CDR3 protein comes from TCRdb applying MiXCR to the 5' RACE reads. This sample has roughly 230,000 distinct CDR3 sequences, with about 8.3% found just once. Study-wide results and limits: The abundant beta clonotypes from cord blood had fewer insertions, and memory repertoires had none of this.

In this sample, this clonotype turned up many times. What it binds is unknown. This CDR3 comprises 14 residues. Germline V gene data show CDR1 as LNHNV and CDR2 as YYDKDF (reference sequence). The V gene lost 8 bases and the J gene lost 1 base, with 11 bases spanning the gap. The same specimen was also included in a second study, on yellow fever vaccine responses in identical twins. From that second work: Reportedly, twins' vaccine T cell responses looked partly convergent and partly personalized.

This receptor was obtained from a woman younger than 30 in good health. The genes are TRBV15 and TRBJ2-2; D may be TRBD1 or TRBD2 (5 bases each). The sequenced sample consisted of CD8+ T cells sorted from blood. CDR3 in amino acids: CATSGTWNTGELFF. CDR3 nucleotides: TGTGCCACCTCCGGGACCTGGAACACCGGGGAGCTGTTTTTT. The whole variable domain, remainder taken from reference TRBV15 and TRBJ2-2, is DAMVIQNPRYQVTQFGKPVTLSCSQTLNHNVMYWYQQKSSQAPKLLFHYYDKDFNNEADTPDNFQSRRPNTSFCFLDIRSPGLGDTAMYLCATSGTWNTGELFFGEGSRLTVL.